Below, 32 T cell receptor beta chains from the same sample are listed, as sequenced in a study of cytomegalovirus exposure and HLA in healthy donors. The PCR was carried out with 60 Vbeta primers and 13 Jbeta primers. Sequencing was performed with immunoSEQ multiplex PCR; in TCRdb, only in-frame clones are kept and a portion is missing. The data hold some 200,000 clones, with around four fifths observed a single time. The sample taken for sequencing was PBMCs. The source of these receptors is a boy between 2 and 10 years old in good health and CMV-seronegative.

This chain connects TRBV5-6 to TRBJ2-7; 8 bases line up with TRBD1. Germline assignment: CDR1 SGHDT and CDR2 YYEEEE. The CDR3 loop spans 14 amino acids. Losses at the gene ends were 4 bases for V and 5 bases for J; bases not matched to a gene: 8. Here the CDR3 DNA reads TGTGCCAGCAGCCCGCAGGGGGCTCGGGACGAGCAGTACTTC. Amino acids: CASSPQGARDEQYF.

This chain uses TRBV11-2 with TRBJ2-1; possibly TRBD2 for D (7 bases). The CDR3 sequence is 18 residues long. The germline V gene has CDR1 SGHAT and CDR2 FQNNGV. V was shortened by 5 bases and J by 4 bases, with 24 bases between the two germline ends. DNA of the CDR3: TGTGCCAGCAGCCCTGCATCCGGGGGGCCCCATGCTTACAATGAGCAGTTCTTC. This translates into CASSPASGGPHAYNEQFF.

This chain joins TRBV6-1 and TRBJ2-1, with D possibly matching TRBD2 (5 bases). The length of the CDR3 is 15 residues. Germline assignment: CDR1 MNHNS and CDR2 SASEGT. Trimming pared 7 bases from V and 9 bases from J, leaving 22 bases between. The CDR3 nucleotides are TGTGCCAGCACCAATCTGAGTCGGGTTGAGGGTGAGCAGTTCTTC. It encodes CASTNLSRVEGEQFF.

The sample holds one count of this clone. The chain links TRBV18 to TRBJ1-6, with D tentatively TRBD1 (6 bases). Germline CDR1 and CDR2: KGHSH and LQKENI. The CDR3 sequence is 15 residues long. V was shortened by 2 bases and J by 8 bases, with 13 bases between the two germline ends. The DNA for the CDR3 is TGTGCCAGCTCACCATACAGGGATCCGGATTCACCCCTCCACTTT. Amino acids: CASSPYRDPDSPLHF.

The chain links TRBV7-2 to TRBJ2-5; tentatively, D is TRBD2 (6 bases). The CDR3 consists of 12 residues. V was clipped by 10 bases and J by 4 bases, with 13 bases between them. The germline CDR1 and CDR2 sequences are SGHTA and FQGNSA. Here the CDR3 reads CATNGGGETQYF. As DNA, the CDR3 is TGTGCCACGAACGGGGGTGGAGAGACCCAGTACTTC.

The chain employs TRBV27 and TRBJ1-2; D is unclear. Germline assignment: CDR1 MNHEY and CDR2 SMNVEV (reference sequence). The CDR3 extends over 15 amino acids. The germline V and J ends were trimmed by 5 bases and 0 bases, with 13 bases remaining between them. The CDR3 loop is CASSVNRGANYGYTF. CDR3 bases: TGTGCCAGCAGTGTCAACCGCGGAGCTAACTATGGCTACACCTTC.

This clone occurred a few times. The chain has TRBV7-9 and TRBJ2-7; D remains ambiguous. Trimming removed 5 bases at V and 7 bases at J, with 12 bases between. Germline V gene data show CDR1 as SEHNR and CDR2 as FQNEAQ (reference sequence). The CDR3 extends over 12 amino acids. The CDR3 DNA reads as TGTGCCAGCAGCCTCCCGCTAGGAGAGCAGTACTTC. It yields the protein CASSLPLGEQYF.

This CDR3 reads CASSPSAGVYEQYF. The DNA for the CDR3 is TGTGCCAGCAGCCCCTCGGCGGGAGTCTACGAGCAGTACTTC. The chain is built from TRBV7-9 and TRBJ2-7; 7 bases are shared with TRBD2. The CDR3 consists of 14 residues. J lost 3 bases, V lost 5 bases, and 7 bases had no gene match. The V gene's germline CDR1 is SEHNR and CDR2 FQNEAQ (reference sequence).

This clone was observed a single time. This chain uses TRBV30 with TRBJ2-1; D is uncertain. Trimming shortened V by 0 bases and J by 4 bases, and 7 bases separated the two germline ends. The V gene's germline CDR1 is GTSNPN and CDR2 SVGIG (reference sequence). The CDR3 runs to 13 residues. CDR3 bases: TGTGCCTGGAGTGTTACGGGTTACAATGAGCAGTTCTTC. It encodes CAWSVTGYNEQFF.

This chain uses TRBV4-2 with TRBJ2-1; TRBD2 matches at 9 bases. V was pared by 1 base and J by 13 bases, with 11 bases of the junction left unmatched. CDR1 is LGHNA, CDR2 YNFKEQ, per germline. There are 15 residues in the CDR3. CDR3 residues: CASSQGLASGAEQFF. The DNA for the CDR3 is TGTGCCAGCAGCCAAGGGTTGGCTAGCGGGGCCGAACAGTTCTTC.

The gene calls are TRBV5-1 and TRBJ2-3; D may be TRBD2 (6 bases). There are 16 residues in the CDR3. Germline assignment: CDR1 SGHRS and CDR2 YFSETQ. The V end lost 0 bases, the J end lost 6 bases, and 17 bases lay between the germline ends. The CDR3 coding sequence is TGCGCCAGCAGCTTGGGAGTCGGGACTCTCAGGGATACGCAGTATTTT. Protein product: CASSLGVGTLRDTQYF. The complete variable domain, with remaining parts taken from reference TRBV5-1 and TRBJ2-3, reads KAGVTQTPRYLIKTRGQQVTLSCSPISGHRSVSWYQQTPGQGLQFLFEYFSETQRNKGNFPGRFSGRQFSNSRSEMNVSTLELGDSALYLCASSLGVGTLRDTQYFGPGTRLTVL.

This clone was observed a single time. V is TRBV5-1 and J is TRBJ2-1, with 11 bases that match TRBD2. The germline V gene has CDR1 SGHRS and CDR2 YFSETQ. The junction had 8 bases not matched to a gene; V was cut back by 0 bases and J by 9 bases. The length of the CDR3 is 16 residues. The CDR3 nucleotides read TGCGCCAGCAGCTTGGTGGCTAGCGGGAGGATTAGTGAGCAGTTCTTC. Translated: CASSLVASGRISEQFF.

J is TRBJ2-3 and V is TRBV25-1; a weak D match, TRBD2 (5 bases). CDR1 MGHDK and CDR2 SYGVNS come from the germline V gene. Trimming pared 2 bases from V and 2 bases from J, leaving 14 bases between. This CDR3 spans 16 amino acids. The CDR3 DNA sequence: TGTGCCAGCAGTGAAAGATCGGGAAAACTCACAGATACGCAGTATTTT. This translates into CASSERSGKLTDTQYF.

J is TRBJ1-6 and V is TRBV15, with TRBD1 as a possible D gene (6 bases). Between the trimmed V and J ends, which lost 3 bases and 7 bases, there was a span of 10 bases. The CDR3 extends over 14 amino acids. CDR1 is LNHNV, CDR2 YYDKDF, per germline (reference sequence). The CDR3: CATSSPGDNSPLHF. CDR3 nucleotides: TGTGCCACCAGCAGTCCAGGGGACAATTCACCCCTCCACTTT.

The J gene is TRBJ2-2, the V gene TRBV14, with a weak D call TRBD1 (6 bases). Trimming removed 0 bases from V and 6 bases from J, with 8 bases in between. This CDR3 has 14 residues. The germline V gene encodes CDR1 SGHDN and CDR2 FVKESK. CDR3 DNA sequence: TGTGCCAGCAGCCAAGATACAGGGTCCGGGGAGCTGTTTTTT. This sequence encodes CASSQDTGSGELFF. The entire variable domain, with the rest obtained from reference TRBV14 and TRBJ2-2, is as follows: EAGVTQFPSHSVIEKGQTVTLRCDPISGHDNLYWYRRVMGKEIKFLLHFVKESKQDESGMPNNRFLAERTGGTYSTLKVQPAELEDSGVYFCASSQDTGSGELFFGEGSRLTVL.

V and J are TRBV27 and TRBJ2-7; 8 bases match TRBD2. Germline V gene data show CDR1 as MNHEY and CDR2 as SMNVEV (reference sequence). This CDR3 spans 15 amino acids. J lost 3 bases, V lost 5 bases, and 9 bases had no gene match. The CDR3 loop reads CASSPTSGAYYEQYF. The CDR3 coding sequence is TGTGCCAGCAGTCCTACTAGCGGAGCCTACTACGAGCAGTACTTC.

The chain uses TRBV4-1 and TRBJ2-1; possibly TRBD2 for D (5 bases). The V gene lost 1 base and the J gene lost 4 bases, with 11 bases spanning the gap. The CDR3 has 15 residues. The V gene's germline CDR1 is MGHRA and CDR2 YSYEKL. CDR3 bases: TGCGCCAGCAGCCAAGTTCCCGGGGAATACAATGAGCAGTTCTTC. Its protein is CASSQVPGEYNEQFF.

This chain links TRBV15 with TRBJ2-1; D is unresolved. CDR3 length: 14 amino acids. Germline loops: CDR1 LNHNV, CDR2 YYDKDF (reference sequence). The V end was cut by 0 bases, the J end by 4 bases, with 7 bases between. The CDR3 loop is CATSREGDYNEQFF. In nucleotides, the CDR3 is TGTGCCACCAGCAGAGAGGGCGATTACAATGAGCAGTTCTTC. Drawing the rest from reference TRBV15 and TRBJ2-1, the complete variable domain is DAMVIQNPRYQVTQFGKPVTLSCSQTLNHNVMYWYQQKSSQAPKLLFHYYDKDFNNEADTPDNFQSRRPNTSFCFLDIRSPGLGDTAMYLCATSREGDYNEQFFGPGTRLTVL.

This rearrangement joins TRBV6-1 to TRBJ1-2; the D is unclear. The germline CDR1 and CDR2 sequences are MNHNS and SASEGT. This CDR3 has 13 amino acids. The V gene lost 3 bases and the J gene lost 6 bases, with 11 bases spanning the gap. Written as DNA, the CDR3 is TGTGCCAGCAGTGATGTAGGTCGGGATGGCTACACCTTC. Translating it yields CASSDVGRDGYTF.

As concerns this clone: At one of its ends the junction is not consistent with the germline gene, which may arise from a read error. The V and J genes are TRBV7-9 and TRBJ1-4; possibly TRBD1 for D (6 bases). From germline, CDR1 is SEHNR and CDR2 FQNEAQ (reference sequence). CDR3 length: 15 residues. The CDR3 DNA is TGTTCCAGCAGCTACCATGAGACAGGTCGAGAAAAACTGTTTTTT. It encodes CSSSYHETGREKLFF.

V gene TRBV9 combines with J gene TRBJ1-3, with D possibly matching TRBD1 (6 bases). The V gene lost 1 base and the J gene lost 0 bases, with 11 bases spanning the gap. Germline V gives CDR1 SGDLS, CDR2 YYNGEE. The CDR3 is 16 amino acids. In DNA form, the CDR3 reads TGTGCCAGCAGCGTACGACAGGATTTCTCTGGAAACACCATATATTTT. Protein product: CASSVRQDFSGNTIYF.

The chain has TRBV28 and TRBJ2-2, with D hard to call. Germline V gives CDR1 MDHEN, CDR2 SYDVKM. Trimming removed 6 bases from V and 2 bases from J, with 13 bases in between. The CDR3 extends over 15 amino acids. The CDR3 nucleotides read TGTGCCAGCAGCTCCCCCCCCGGTAACACCGGGGAGCTGTTTTTT. Translated: CASSSPPGNTGELFF. Full variable domain (outside the CDR3, taken from reference TRBV28 and TRBJ2-2): DVKVTQSSRYLVKRTGEKVFLECVQDMDHENMFWYRQDPGLGLRLIYFSYDVKMKEKGDIPEGYSVSREKKERFSLILESASTNQTSMYLCASSSPPGNTGELFFGEGSRLTVL.

The chain couples TRBV14 to TRBJ2-5; 7 bases match TRBD2. The length of the CDR3 is 19 residues. The trim removed 0 bases at V and 4 bases at J, leaving 17 bases unmatched. Per the germline V gene, CDR1 is SGHDN and CDR2 is FVKESK. CDR3: CASSQDFLAAGEVLETQYF. The CDR3 DNA is TGTGCCAGCAGCCAAGATTTTTTAGCGGCGGGAGAGGTGTTAGAGACCCAGTACTTC.

Turning to this clone: The same CDR3 is also encoded by other DNA sequences in this sample. The chain links TRBV4-1 to TRBJ1-2; 7 bases line up with TRBD1. The CDR3 consists of 14 residues. The V segment lost 1 base and the J segment 4 bases; nucleotides outside the gene matches: 3. From germline, CDR1 is MGHRA and CDR2 YSYEKL. DNA of the CDR3: TGCGCCAGCAGCCAAGGAGGGGGCCTCTATGGCTACACCTTC. Translated: CASSQGGGLYGYTF.

This clone is a singleton in its sample. The chain joins TRBV13 to TRBJ2-5; maybe TRBD2 (6 bases). Germline loops: CDR1 PRHDT, CDR2 FYEKMQ (reference sequence). This CDR3 comprises 13 residues. Trimming stripped 3 bases from V and 11 bases from J, with 16 bases between. CDR3 sequence: CASSFGRGGEQYF. DNA for the CDR3: TGTGCCAGCAGCTTCGGTCGGGGCGGGGAGCAGTACTTC.

This chain connects TRBV5-1 to TRBJ2-1; the match to TRBD2 covers 11 bases. This CDR3 region has 15 residues. The junction had 8 bases not matched to a gene; V was cut back by 4 bases and J by 8 bases. CDR1 is SGHRS and CDR2 is YFSETQ in the germline V gene. The CDR3 DNA follows: TGCGCCAGCAGCGTAGCGGGAGGGCGTTTGGATGAGCAGTTCTTC. Protein product: CASSVAGGRLDEQFF.

The gene calls are TRBV28 and TRBJ1-4; D is perhaps TRBD1 (5 bases). Deletions cut 7 bases from V and 8 bases from J, with 20 bases between. The CDR3 runs 15 residues. Germline CDR1 MDHEN, CDR2 SYDVKM. The CDR3 DNA reads as TGTGCCAGCATCTCGGGGGATGGGGCGGGCGAAAAACTGTTTTTT. Protein product: CASISGDGAGEKLFF.

This clone was detected a few times. The chain has TRBV30 and TRBJ1-3; D possibly corresponds to TRBD1 (5 bases). V was cut by 3 bases and J by 4 bases, with 16 bases left in between. CDR1 is GTSNPN and CDR2 is SVGIG in the germline V gene (reference sequence). The CDR3 sequence is 15 residues long. The CDR3 is CAWSLSGLSGNTIYF. The DNA for the CDR3 is TGTGCCTGGAGCCTCTCGGGACTTTCCGGAAACACCATATATTTT. The complete variable domain, with remaining parts taken from reference TRBV30 and TRBJ1-3, reads SQTIHQWPATLVQPVGSPLSLECTVEGTSNPNLYWYRQAAGRGLQLLFYSVGIGQISSEVPQNLSASRPQDRQFILSSKKLLLSDSGFYLCAWSLSGLSGNTIYFGEGSWLTVV.

V gene TRBV6-1 combines with J gene TRBJ2-4, with 7 bases that match TRBD1. Germline CDR1 and CDR2: MNHNS and SASEGT. This CDR3 has 17 amino acids. The V gene end was trimmed by 2 bases and the J gene end by 0 bases; junction bases not matched to a gene: 7. The CDR3, as DNA: TGTGCCAGCAGTGAACAGCAGACAGGGCTAGCCAAAAACATTCAGTACTTC. It translates to CASSEQQTGLAKNIQYF.

This clone was observed a few times. The chain employs TRBV4-1 and TRBJ1-5, with D unresolved. This CDR3 has 16 residues. The germline V and J ends were trimmed by 1 base and 0 bases, with 10 bases remaining between them. Germline CDR1 MGHRA, CDR2 YSYEKL. CDR3 DNA sequence: TGCGCCAGCAGCCAAGGTTTGGAGATTAGCAATCAGCCCCAGCATTTT. Translated, it gives CASSQGLEISNQPQHF.

This clone is a singleton in its sample. The chain uses TRBV19 and TRBJ2-7; 8 bases align to TRBD2. The CDR3 length is 15 residues. Unmatched junction bases numbered 13, after V lost 6 bases and J lost 6 bases. Germline lookup yields CDR1 LNHDA and CDR2 SQIVND (reference sequence). DNA of the CDR3: TGTGCCAGTAGCGACAGGCAGCGGGAGTGGGGCGAGCAGTACTTC. Its translation: CASSDRQREWGEQYF. The full variable domain, rest sourced from reference TRBV19 and TRBJ2-7, is DGGITQSPKYLFRKEGQNVTLSCEQNLNHDAMYWYRQDPGQGLRLIYYSQIVNDFQKGDIAEGYSVSREKKESFPLTVTSAQKNPTAFYLCASSDRQREWGEQYFGPGTRLTVT.

This chain connects TRBV9 to TRBJ2-3; 7 bases line up with TRBD1. Losses at the gene ends were 0 bases for V and 2 bases for J; bases not matched to a gene: 6. Germline V CDR1 and CDR2: SGDLS, YYNGEE. The CDR3 spans 16 residues. CDR3 amino acids: CASSVDGQGVTDTQYF. The CDR3 bases are TGTGCCAGCAGCGTAGATGGGCAGGGGGTCACAGATACGCAGTATTTT.